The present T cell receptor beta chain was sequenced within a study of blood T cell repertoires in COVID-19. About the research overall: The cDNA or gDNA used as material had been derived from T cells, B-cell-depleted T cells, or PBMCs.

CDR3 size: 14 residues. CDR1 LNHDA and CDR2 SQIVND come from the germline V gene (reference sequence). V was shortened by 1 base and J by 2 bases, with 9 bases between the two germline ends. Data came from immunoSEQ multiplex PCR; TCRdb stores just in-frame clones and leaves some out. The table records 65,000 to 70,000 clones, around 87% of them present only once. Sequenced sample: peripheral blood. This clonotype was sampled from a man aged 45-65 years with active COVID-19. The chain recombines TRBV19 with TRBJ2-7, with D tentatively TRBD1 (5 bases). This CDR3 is CASSIVSDTYEQYF. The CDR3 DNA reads TGTGCCAGTAGTATAGTGTCGGACACCTACGAGCAGTACTTC.